This T cell receptor (beta chain) was identified during a study of T-cell reconstitution after alpha-beta-depleted transplantation in children. The CDR3 extends over 15 amino acids. Trimming removed 5 bases at V and 3 bases at J, with 13 bases between. Germline CDR1 and CDR2: MDHEN and SYDVKM. Preparation of the TCRbeta library involved a method that used unique molecular identifiers. TCRdb ran MiXCR on the PCR reads and lists one entry per CDR3 protein. The table records some 550,000 distinct CDR3 sequences, approximately 16% of them present only once. V gene TRBV28 combines with J gene TRBJ2-2, with D possibly being TRBD2 (5 bases). The sample was PBMCs from the stem cell graft donor, taken from the stem cell graft. The receptor was isolated from a human donor who donated a stem cell graft to a child with acute lymphoblastic leukemia. The CDR3: CASSVSSIHTGELFF. Here the CDR3 DNA reads TGTGCCAGCAGTGTTTCTAGCATCCACACCGGGGAGCTGTTTTTT.